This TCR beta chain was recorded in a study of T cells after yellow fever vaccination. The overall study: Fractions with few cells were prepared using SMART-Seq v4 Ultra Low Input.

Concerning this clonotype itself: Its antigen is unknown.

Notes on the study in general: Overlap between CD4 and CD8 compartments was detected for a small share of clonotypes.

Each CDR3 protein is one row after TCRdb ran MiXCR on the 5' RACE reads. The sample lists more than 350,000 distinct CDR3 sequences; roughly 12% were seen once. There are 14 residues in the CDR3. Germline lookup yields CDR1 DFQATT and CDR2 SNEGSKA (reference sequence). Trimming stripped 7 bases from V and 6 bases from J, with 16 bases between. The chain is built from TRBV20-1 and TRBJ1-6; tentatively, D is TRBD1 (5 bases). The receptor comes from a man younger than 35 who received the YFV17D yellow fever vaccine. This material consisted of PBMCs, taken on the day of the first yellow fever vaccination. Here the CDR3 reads CSGVGEQSNSPLHF. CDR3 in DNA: TGCAGTGGAGTAGGGGAGCAGAGTAATTCACCCCTCCACTTT.